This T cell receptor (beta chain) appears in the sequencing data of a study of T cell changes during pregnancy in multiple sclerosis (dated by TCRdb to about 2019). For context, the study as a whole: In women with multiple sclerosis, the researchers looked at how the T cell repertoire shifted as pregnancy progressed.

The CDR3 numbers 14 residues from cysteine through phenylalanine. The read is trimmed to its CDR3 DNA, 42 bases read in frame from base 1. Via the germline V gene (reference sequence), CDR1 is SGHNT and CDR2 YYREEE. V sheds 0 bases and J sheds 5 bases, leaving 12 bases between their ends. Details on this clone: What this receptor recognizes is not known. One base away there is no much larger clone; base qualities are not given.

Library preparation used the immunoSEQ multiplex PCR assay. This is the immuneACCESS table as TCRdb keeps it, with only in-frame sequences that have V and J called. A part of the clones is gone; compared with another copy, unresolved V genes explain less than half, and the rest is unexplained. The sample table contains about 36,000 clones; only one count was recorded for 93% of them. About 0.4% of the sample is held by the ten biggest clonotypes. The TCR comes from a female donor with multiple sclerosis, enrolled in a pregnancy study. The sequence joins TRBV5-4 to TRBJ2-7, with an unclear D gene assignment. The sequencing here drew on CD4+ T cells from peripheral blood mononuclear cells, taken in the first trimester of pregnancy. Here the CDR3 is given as CASSLGLPAHEQYF. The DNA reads TGTGCCAGCAGCTTGGGACTGCCCGCCCACGAGCAGTACTTC.